This paragraph reports one TCR beta chain. Its specificity is not known. This specimen comes from a study of a mutant IDH1 vaccine in newly diagnosed glioma. The overall study: Treated patients were roughly 60% male, roughly 40% female, mean age around 40 years. Whole-study findings and limits: Across multiple MHC alleles, approximately 93% of patients had vaccine-induced responses. Pseudoprogression seemed unlinked to shifts in top peripheral T cell clonotypes.

This table comes from immunoSEQ multiplex PCR, and its TCRdb copy is limited to in-frame clones, with some not included. The sample holds some 120,000 clones, roughly 75% seen once. The germline CDR1 and CDR2 sequences are SGHKS and YYEKEE (reference sequence). The CDR3 contains 12 residues. Trimming removed 6 bases at V and 1 base at J, with 6 bases between. Indicated time point: week 11, during vaccination. A single vaccine dose contained 300 ug of mutant IDH1 20-mer peptide, and topical imiquimod was used with it. This specimen consisted of PBMCs, obtained from a glioma patient whose treatment included an IDH1 peptide vaccine. The sequence was obtained from a man aged 35 to 55 with glioma. The chain uses TRBV5-5 and TRBJ2-3; D is undetermined. Here the CDR3 reads CASTPGTDTQYF. The DNA for the CDR3 is TGTGCCAGCACCCCGGGCACAGATACGCAGTATTTT.